These 18 T cell receptor beta chains share one sample of origin, sequenced in a study of regulatory T cells in long-lasting Graves disease. Time point reported: newly diagnosed GD, antithyroid drugs for less than 3 months. RNA from PBMCs was the source of the TCR library. For TCR beta, libraries came from iRepertoire HTBI primers and Arm-PCR of CDR3 regions. MiXCR, run by TCRdb on the multiplex PCR reads, gives a single entry per CDR3 protein. The sample has around 450,000 distinct CDR3 sequences, 15% to 20% seen once; the top ten hold 12%. These same records also appear under a second study, on T cells in Graves' hyperthyroidism and ophthalmopathy.

Sequenced here: peripheral blood mononuclear cells (PBMCs), sampled at new diagnosis, from a patient treated with antithyroid drugs. The source is a man in his forties or fifties with Graves disease.

On this clonotype itself: A much larger clone differs from this one at a single base, so this may be a read error. The rearrangement uses TRBV5-4 and TRBJ1-2, with D uncertain. Looked up from germline, CDR1 is SGHNT and CDR2 is YYREEE (reference sequence). The CDR3 runs to 15 residues. The CDR3 DNA follows: TGTGCCAGCAGCTTGACCCCAGAGTATAACTATGGCTACGCCTTC. Residues: CASSLTPEYNYGYAF.

Of note for this clonotype: Given a much more abundant clone one base away, this may be a read error. The gene calls are TRBV6-1 and TRBJ2-7; D is ambiguous. CDR3 length equals 11 residues. Germline assignment: CDR1 MNHNS and CDR2 SASEGT. In DNA form, the CDR3 reads TGTGCCAGCAGCCCCCACCTGGAGCAGCACTTC. This codes for CASSPHLEQHF.

Notes on this clonotype: At one of its ends the junction is not consistent with the germline gene, which may arise from a read error. CDR3 loop: CASGLGKSIQYF. The CDR3 nucleotides are TGTGCTAGTGGTTTGGGAAAAAGCATTCAGTACTTC. J is TRBJ2-4 and V is TRBV12-5; D is unclear. CDR1 LGHNT and CDR2 FRNRAP come from the germline V gene. The CDR3 contains 12 residues.

This clonotype showed up many times. The CDR3 bases are TGTGCCAGCAGTCTGAGACAGGAAGAGCAGTACTTC. Translated: CASSLRQEEQYF. This sequence joins TRBV28 and TRBJ2-7, with a possible D match to TRBD1 (6 bases). Germline CDR1 and CDR2: MDHEN and SYDVKM. This CDR3 has 12 amino acids. V was shortened by 5 bases and J by 7 bases, with 12 bases between the two germline ends.

This chain connects TRBV10-3 to TRBJ1-4; D gene unclear. TRBJ1-6 matches the DNA end more closely, so the J call is doubtful. This CDR3 region has 13 residues. Germline V gene sequence: CDR1 ENHRY, CDR2 SYGVKD. CDR3 in DNA: TGTGCCATCAGCGTCAGAGATAATTCACCCCTCCACTTT. This gives the protein CAISVRDNSPLHF.

This clonotype was recorded many times. The chain couples TRBV27 to TRBJ1-1, with 7 bases that match TRBD1. The J segment lost 1 base and the V segment lost 5 bases, leaving 7 bases of the junction unmatched. CDR1 MNHEY and CDR2 SMNVEV come from the germline V gene (reference sequence). The CDR3 spans 15 residues. The CDR3 DNA follows: TGTGCCAGCAGTACCTGGGACAGTACGAACACTGAAGCTTTCTTT. Protein sequence: CASSTWDSTNTEAFF.

This clonotype was seen ten or more times. The chain employs TRBV28 and TRBJ2-7; possible D gene TRBD1, 5 bases. The CDR3 has 13 amino acids. The ends were cut back, 1 base at V and 5 bases at J, with 9 bases in the middle. Germline CDR1 MDHEN, CDR2 SYDVKM. The CDR3 sequence is CASSLYGAHEQYF. The CDR3 DNA is TGTGCCAGCAGTTTATATGGGGCCCACGAGCAGTACTTC. Drawing the rest from reference TRBV28 and TRBJ2-7, the complete variable domain is DVKVTQSSRYLVKRTGEKVFLECVQDMDHENMFWYRQDPGLGLRLIYFSYDVKMKEKGDIPEGYSVSREKKERFSLILESASTNQTSMYLCASSLYGAHEQYFGPGTRLTVT.

CDR3 in DNA: TGTGCCAGCAGTCAGGTGGCGGACACTGAAGCTTTCTTT. Translation: CASSQVADTEAFF. The V call is TRBV6-4, the J call TRBJ1-1; D ambiguous. With 5 bases removed from V and 3 bases from J, the gap between germline ends came to 10 bases. This CDR3 has 13 amino acids. In germline, CDR1 is MRHNA, CDR2 SNTAGT.

This clonotype was detected many times. The chain joins TRBV28 to TRBJ1-5; 10 positions match TRBD1. The CDR3 consists of 13 residues. The junction had 9 bases not matched to a gene; V was cut back by 8 bases and J by 11 bases. In germline, CDR1 is MDHEN, CDR2 SYDVKM. CDR3 sequence: CASGGTGVFSQHF. CDR3 nucleotides: TGTGCCAGCGGAGGGACAGGGGTTTTTTCCCAGCATTTT.

This clonotype has ten or more counts. V is TRBV11-2 and J is TRBJ2-5; 12 bases match TRBD2. The CDR3 is 18 amino acids. J lost 5 bases, V lost 3 bases, and 13 bases had no gene match. Germline loops: CDR1 SGHAT, CDR2 FQNNGV. DNA of the CDR3: TGTGCCAGCAGCTTTCCCGGGACTAGCGGGTCGGAGGGGGAGACCCAGTACTTC. It yields the protein CASSFPGTSGSEGETQYF.

In its sample, this clonotype was seen many times. The chain links TRBV5-1 to TRBJ1-1; 9 nucleotides agree with TRBD1. The CDR3 runs to 14 residues. V dropped 6 bases and J dropped 5; count of bases not matched to a gene: 8. The germline gives CDR1 SGHRS, CDR2 YFSETQ. The CDR3 region is CASKRDRETTEAFF. CDR3 DNA: TGCGCCAGCAAGAGGGACAGGGAGACAACTGAAGCTTTCTTT.

This clonotype was observed at least ten times. The chain has TRBV18 and TRBJ1-5, with TRBD1 identical over 10 bases. With V trimmed by 4 bases and J by 7 bases, 7 bases remained unmatched. The CDR3 has 15 residues. Germline V gene sequence: CDR1 KGHSH, CDR2 LQKENI. The CDR3 loop reads CASSQDRGLEQPQHF. The CDR3 region has the DNA TGTGCCAGCTCACAGGACAGGGGGTTGGAGCAGCCCCAGCATTTT.

In this sample, this clonotype turned up many times. The chain employs TRBV5-1 and TRBJ2-3, with D possibly being TRBD2 (6 bases). V lost 6 bases and J lost 2, with 19 bases in between. This CDR3 spans 16 amino acids. Germline V gives CDR1 SGHRS, CDR2 YFSETQ. The CDR3 DNA follows: TGCGCCAGCAAGCCCTCTAGCGCACTTATCACAGATACGCAGTATTTT. This gives the protein CASKPSSALITDTQYF.

The genes are TRBV28 and TRBJ1-2; a possible D gene is TRBD1 (6 bases). The CDR3 is 13 amino acids. From germline, CDR1 is MDHEN and CDR2 SYDVKM. V lost 2 bases, J lost 8 bases, and 12 bases lay in between. CDR3 DNA: TGTGCCAGCAGTTTAGTACAGGGCCGCGGCTACACCTTC. Its translation is CASSLVQGRGYTF.

This sequence joins TRBV18 and TRBJ1-1; 9 bases align to TRBD1. The germline V gene has CDR1 KGHSH and CDR2 LQKENI. The length of the CDR3 is 15 residues. V lost 3 bases, J lost 3 bases, and 5 bases stayed unmatched. CDR3 sequence (DNA): TGTGCCAGCTCACCGAGGGACAGGGTAGACACTGAAGCTTTCTTT. This codes for CASSPRDRVDTEAFF. Drawing the rest from reference TRBV18 and TRBJ1-1, the complete variable domain is NAGVMQNPRHLVRRRGQEARLRCSPMKGHSHVYWYRQLPEEGLKFMVYLQKENIIDESGMPKERFSAEFPKEGPSILRIQQVVRGDSAAYFCASSPRDRVDTEAFFGQGTRLTVV.

This clonotype occurred many times. The gene calls are TRBV2 and TRBJ2-7; D may match TRBD1 or TRBD2 (6 bases each). Germline CDR1 is SNHLY and CDR2 is FYNNEI. This CDR3 contains 11 residues. The ends were cut back, 5 bases at V and 9 bases at J, with 11 bases in the middle. CDR3 nucleotides: TGTGCCAGCAGTACTGAGGGGGGGCAGTACTTC. This codes for CASSTEGGQYF.

This clonotype was seen ten or more times. The rearrangement joins TRBV20-1 to TRBJ2-7; TRBD2 might be the D (6 bases). The V end lost 6 bases, the J end lost 7 bases, and 16 bases lay between the germline ends. The CDR3 loop spans 12 amino acids. In germline, CDR1 is DFQATT, CDR2 SNEGSKA (reference sequence). The CDR3 region has the DNA TGCAGTGCCGTCCCGGGACTGGCGGAGCAGTACTTC. As protein: CSAVPGLAEQYF.

This sequence joins TRBV6-2 or TRBV6-3 and TRBJ1-2, with 7 bases aligning to TRBD1. The CDR3 contains 16 residues. CDR1 and CDR2 (germline): MNHEY, SVGEGT. The V segment lost 6 bases and the J segment 2 bases; nucleotides outside the gene matches: 12. This CDR3 reads CASSQSFGGQNYGYTF. In DNA form, the CDR3 reads TGTGCCAGCAGCCAAAGTTTTGGGGGACAGAACTATGGCTACACCTTC.